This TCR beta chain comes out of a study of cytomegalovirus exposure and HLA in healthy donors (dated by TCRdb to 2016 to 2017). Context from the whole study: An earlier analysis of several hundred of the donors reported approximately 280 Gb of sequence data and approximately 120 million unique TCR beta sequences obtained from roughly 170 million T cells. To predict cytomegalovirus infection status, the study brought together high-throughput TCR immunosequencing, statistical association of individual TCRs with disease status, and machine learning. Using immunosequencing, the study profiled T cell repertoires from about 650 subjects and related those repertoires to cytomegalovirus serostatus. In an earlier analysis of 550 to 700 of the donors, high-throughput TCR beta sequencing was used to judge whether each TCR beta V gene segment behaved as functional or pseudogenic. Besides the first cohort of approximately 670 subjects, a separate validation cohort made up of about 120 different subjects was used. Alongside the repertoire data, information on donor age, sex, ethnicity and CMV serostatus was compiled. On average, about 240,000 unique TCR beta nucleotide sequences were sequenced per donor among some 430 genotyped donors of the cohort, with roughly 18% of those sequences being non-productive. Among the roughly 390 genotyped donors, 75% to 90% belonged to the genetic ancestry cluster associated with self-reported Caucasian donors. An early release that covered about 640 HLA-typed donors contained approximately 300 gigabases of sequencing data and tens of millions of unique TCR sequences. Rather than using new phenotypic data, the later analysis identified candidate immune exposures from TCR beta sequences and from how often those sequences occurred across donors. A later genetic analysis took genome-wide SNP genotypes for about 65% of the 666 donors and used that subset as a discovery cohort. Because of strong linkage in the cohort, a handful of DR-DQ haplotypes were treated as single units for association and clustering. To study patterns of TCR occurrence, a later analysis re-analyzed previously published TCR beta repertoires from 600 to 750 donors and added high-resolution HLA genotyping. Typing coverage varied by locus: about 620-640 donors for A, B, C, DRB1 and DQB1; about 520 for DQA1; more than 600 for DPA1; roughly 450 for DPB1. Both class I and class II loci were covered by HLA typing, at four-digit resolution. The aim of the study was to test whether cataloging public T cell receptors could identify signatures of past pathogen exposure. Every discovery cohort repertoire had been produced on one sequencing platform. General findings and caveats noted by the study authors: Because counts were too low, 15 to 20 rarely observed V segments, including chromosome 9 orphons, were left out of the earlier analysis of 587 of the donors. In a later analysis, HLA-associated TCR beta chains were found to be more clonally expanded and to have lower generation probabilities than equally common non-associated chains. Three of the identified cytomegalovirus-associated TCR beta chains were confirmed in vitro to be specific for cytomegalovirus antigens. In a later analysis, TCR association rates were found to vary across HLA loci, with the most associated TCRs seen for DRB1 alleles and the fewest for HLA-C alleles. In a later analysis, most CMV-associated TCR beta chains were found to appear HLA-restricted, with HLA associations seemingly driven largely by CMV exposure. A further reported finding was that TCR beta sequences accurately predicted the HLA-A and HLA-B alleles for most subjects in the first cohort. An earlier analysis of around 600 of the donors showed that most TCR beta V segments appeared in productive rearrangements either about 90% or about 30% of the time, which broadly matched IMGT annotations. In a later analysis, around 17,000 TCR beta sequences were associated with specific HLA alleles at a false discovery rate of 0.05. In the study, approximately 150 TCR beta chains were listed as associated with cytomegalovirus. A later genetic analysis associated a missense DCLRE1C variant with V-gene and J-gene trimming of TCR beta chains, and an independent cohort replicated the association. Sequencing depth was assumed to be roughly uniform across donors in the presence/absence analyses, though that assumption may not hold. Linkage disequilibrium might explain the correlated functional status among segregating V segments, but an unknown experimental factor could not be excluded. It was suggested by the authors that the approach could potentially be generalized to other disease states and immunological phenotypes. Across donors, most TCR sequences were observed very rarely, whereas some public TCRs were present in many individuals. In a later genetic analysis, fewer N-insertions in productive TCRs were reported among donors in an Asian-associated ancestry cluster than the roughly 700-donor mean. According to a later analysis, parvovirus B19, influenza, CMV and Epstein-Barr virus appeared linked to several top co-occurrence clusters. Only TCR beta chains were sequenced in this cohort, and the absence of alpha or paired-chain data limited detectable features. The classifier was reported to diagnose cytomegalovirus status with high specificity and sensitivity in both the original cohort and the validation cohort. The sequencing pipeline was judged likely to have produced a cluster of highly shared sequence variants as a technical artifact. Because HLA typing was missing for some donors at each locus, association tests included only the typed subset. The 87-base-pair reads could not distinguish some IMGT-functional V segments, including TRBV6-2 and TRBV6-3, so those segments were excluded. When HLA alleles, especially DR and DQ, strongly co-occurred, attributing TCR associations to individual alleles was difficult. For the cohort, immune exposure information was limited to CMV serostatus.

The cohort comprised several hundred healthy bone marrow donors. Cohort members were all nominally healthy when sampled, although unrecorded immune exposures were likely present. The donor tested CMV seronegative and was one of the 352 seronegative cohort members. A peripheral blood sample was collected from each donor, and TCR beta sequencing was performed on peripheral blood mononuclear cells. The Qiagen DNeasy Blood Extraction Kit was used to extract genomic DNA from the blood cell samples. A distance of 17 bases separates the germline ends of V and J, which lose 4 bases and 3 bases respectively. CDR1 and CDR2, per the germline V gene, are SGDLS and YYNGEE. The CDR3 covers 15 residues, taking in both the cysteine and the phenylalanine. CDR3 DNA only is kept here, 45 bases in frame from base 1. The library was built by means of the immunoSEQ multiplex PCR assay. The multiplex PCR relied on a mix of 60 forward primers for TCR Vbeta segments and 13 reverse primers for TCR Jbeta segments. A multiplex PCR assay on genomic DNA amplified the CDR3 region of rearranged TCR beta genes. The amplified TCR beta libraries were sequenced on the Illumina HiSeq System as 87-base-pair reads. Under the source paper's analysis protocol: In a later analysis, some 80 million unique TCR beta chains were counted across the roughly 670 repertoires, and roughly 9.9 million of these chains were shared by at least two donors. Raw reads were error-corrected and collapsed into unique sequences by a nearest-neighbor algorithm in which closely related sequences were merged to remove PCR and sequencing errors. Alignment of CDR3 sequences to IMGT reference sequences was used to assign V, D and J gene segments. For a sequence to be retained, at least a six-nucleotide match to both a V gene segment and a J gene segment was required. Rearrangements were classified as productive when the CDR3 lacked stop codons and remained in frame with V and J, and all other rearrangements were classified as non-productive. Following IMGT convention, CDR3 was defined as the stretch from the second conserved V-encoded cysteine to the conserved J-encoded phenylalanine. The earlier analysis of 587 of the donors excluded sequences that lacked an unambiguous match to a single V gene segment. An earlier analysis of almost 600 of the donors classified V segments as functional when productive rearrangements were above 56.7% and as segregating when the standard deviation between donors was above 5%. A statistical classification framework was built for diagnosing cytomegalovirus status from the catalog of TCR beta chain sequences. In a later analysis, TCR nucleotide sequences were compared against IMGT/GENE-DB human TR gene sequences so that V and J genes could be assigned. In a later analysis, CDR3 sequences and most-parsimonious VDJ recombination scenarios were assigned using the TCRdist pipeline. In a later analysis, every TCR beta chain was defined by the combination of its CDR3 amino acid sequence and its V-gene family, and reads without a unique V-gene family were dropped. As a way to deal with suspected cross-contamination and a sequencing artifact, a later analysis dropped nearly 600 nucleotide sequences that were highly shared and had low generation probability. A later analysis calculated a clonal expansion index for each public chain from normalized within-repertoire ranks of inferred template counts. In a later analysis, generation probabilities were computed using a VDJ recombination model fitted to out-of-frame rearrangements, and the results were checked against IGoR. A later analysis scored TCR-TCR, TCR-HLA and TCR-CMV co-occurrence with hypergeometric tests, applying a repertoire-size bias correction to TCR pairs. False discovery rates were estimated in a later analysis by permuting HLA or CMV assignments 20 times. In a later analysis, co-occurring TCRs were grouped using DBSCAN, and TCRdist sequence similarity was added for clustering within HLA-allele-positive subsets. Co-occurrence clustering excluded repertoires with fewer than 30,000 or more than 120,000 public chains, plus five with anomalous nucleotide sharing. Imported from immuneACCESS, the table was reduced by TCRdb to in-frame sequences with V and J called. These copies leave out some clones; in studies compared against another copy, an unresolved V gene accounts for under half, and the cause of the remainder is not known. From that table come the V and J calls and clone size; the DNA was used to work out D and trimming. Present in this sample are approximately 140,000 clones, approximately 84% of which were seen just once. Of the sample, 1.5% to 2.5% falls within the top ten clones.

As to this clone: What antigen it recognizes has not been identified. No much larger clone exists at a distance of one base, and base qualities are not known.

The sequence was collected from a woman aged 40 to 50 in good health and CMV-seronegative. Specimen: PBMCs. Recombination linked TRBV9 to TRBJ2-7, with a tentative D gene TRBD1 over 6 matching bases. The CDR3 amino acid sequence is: CASSPQGMADYEQYF. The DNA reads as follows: TGTGCCAGCAGCCCACAGGGAATGGCTGACTACGAGCAGTACTTC.